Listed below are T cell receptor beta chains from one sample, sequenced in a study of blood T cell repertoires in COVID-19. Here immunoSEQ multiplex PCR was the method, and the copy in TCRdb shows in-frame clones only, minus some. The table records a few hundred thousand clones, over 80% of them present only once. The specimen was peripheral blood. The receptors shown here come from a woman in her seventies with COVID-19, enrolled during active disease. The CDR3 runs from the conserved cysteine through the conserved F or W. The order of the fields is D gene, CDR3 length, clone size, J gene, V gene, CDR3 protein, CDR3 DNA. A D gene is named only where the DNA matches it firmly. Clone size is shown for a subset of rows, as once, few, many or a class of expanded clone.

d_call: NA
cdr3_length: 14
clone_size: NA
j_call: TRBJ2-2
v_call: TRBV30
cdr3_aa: CAWSVRRNTGELFF
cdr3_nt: TGTGCCTGGAGTGTACGCAGGAACACCGGGGAGCTGTTTTTT

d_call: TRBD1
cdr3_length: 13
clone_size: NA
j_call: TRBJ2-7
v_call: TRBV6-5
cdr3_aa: CASKYGQGAVQYF
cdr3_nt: TGTGCCAGCAAATACGGACAGGGGGCAGTTCAGTACTTC

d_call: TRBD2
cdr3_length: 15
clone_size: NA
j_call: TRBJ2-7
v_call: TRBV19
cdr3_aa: CASRQAGVVTYEQYF
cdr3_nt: TGTGCCAGTAGGCAAGCGGGAGTTGTTACCTACGAGCAGTACTTC

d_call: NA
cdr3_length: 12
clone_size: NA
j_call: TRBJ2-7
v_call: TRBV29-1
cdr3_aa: CSVDQGSNEQYF
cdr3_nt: TGCAGCGTTGATCAGGGCTCCAACGAGCAGTACTTC

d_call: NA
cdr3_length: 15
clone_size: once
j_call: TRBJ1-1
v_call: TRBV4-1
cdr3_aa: CASNVIEGVHTEAFF
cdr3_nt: TGCGCCAGCAACGTGATCGAGGGAGTACACACTGAAGCTTTCTTT

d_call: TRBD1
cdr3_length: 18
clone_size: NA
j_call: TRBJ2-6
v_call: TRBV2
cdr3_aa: CASRAVRGQGAGANVLTF
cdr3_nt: TGTGCCAGCAGAGCAGTCCGGGGACAGGGGGCTGGGGCCAACGTCCTGACTTTC

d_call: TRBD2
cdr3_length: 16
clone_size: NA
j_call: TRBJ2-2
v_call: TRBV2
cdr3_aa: CASSRLAGSGTGELFF
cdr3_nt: TGTGCCAGCAGTAGGCTAGCGGGATCAGGCACCGGGGAGCTGTTTTTT

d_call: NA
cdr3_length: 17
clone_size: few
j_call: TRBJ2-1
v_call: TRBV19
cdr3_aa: CASTSGLAGGLYNEQFF
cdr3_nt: NA

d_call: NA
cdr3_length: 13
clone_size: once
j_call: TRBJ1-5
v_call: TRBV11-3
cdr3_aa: CASSLDQLKPQHF
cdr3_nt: TGTGCCAGCAGCTTAGATCAACTGAAGCCCCAGCATTTT

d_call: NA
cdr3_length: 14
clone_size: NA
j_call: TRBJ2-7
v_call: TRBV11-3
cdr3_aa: CASSFRSGWSEQYF
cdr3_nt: TGTGCCAGCAGCTTCAGGTCGGGATGGAGCGAGCAGTACTTC

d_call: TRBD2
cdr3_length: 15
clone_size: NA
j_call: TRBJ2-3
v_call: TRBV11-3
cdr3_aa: CASSRTSGRRVTQYF
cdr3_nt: TGTGCCAGCAGTCGGACTAGCGGGAGACGAGTAACGCAGTATTTT

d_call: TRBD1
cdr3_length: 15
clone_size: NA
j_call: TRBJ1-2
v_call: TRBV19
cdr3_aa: CASSTYYRGDYGYTF
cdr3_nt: TGTGCCAGTAGTACCTACTACAGGGGTGACTATGGCTACACCTTC

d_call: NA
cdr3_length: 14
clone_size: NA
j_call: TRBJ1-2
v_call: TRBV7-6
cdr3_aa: CASSLSGGGWGYTF
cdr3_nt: TGTGCCAGCAGCTTGTCTGGAGGTGGATGGGGCTACACCTTC

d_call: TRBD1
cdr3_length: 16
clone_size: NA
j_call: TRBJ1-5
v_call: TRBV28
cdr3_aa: CASRRAGGYSNQPQHF
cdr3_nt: TGTGCCAGCAGGCGGGCAGGGGGTTATAGCAATCAGCCCCAGCATTTT

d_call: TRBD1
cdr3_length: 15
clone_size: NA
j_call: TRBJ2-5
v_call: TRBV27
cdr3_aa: CASTSRGLGKETQYF
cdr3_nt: TGTGCCAGCACCTCTAGGGGGCTGGGCAAAGAGACCCAGTACTTC

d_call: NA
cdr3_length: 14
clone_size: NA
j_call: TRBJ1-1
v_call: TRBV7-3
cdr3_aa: CASSEGGSDTEAFF
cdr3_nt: TGTGCCAGCAGCGAGGGTGGGAGCGACACTGAAGCTTTCTTT

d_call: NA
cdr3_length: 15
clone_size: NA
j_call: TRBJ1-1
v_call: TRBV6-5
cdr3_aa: CASSLKQGLNTEAFF
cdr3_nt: TGTGCCAGCAGCCTCAAACAGGGCCTGAACACTGAAGCTTTCTTT

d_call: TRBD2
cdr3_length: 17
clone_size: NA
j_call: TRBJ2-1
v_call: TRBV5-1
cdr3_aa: CASSLQSSGSSYNEQFF
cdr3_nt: TGCGCCAGCAGCTTACAATCTAGCGGGAGCTCCTACAATGAGCAGTTCTTC

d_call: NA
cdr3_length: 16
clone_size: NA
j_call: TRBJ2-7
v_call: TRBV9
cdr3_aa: CASTENPDRASYEQYF
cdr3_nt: TGTGCCAGCACCGAAAATCCGGACAGAGCCTCCTACGAGCAGTACTTC

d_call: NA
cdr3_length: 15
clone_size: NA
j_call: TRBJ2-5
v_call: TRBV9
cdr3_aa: CASSTQTAPGETQYF
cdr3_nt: TGTGCCAGCAGCACGCAGACGGCCCCAGGGGAGACCCAGTACTTC

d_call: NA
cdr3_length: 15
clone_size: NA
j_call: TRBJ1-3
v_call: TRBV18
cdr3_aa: CASSPRESSGNTIYF
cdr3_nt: TGTGCCAGCTCACCGCGGGAGTCCTCTGGAAACACCATATATTTT

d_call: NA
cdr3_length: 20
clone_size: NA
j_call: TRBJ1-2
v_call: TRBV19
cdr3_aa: CASSLLMRFGSGGANYGYTF
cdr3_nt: TGTGCCAGTAGTTTGCTGATGAGGTTCGGCTCGGGGGGAGCTAACTATGGCTACACCTTC

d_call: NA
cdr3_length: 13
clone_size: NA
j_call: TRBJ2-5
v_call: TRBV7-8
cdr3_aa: CASSGTLPETQYF
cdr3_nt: TGTGCCAGCAGCGGCACCCTTCCAGAGACCCAGTACTTC

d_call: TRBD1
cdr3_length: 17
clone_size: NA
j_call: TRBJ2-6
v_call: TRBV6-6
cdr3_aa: CASSRQGSPSGANVLTF
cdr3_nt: TGTGCCAGCAGTCGACAGGGATCGCCCTCTGGGGCCAACGTCCTGACTTTC

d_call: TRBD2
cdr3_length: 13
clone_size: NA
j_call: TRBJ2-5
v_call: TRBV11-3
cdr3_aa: CASSRTGEGTQYF
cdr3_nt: TGTGCCAGCAGCCGGACTGGGGAGGGGACCCAGTACTTC

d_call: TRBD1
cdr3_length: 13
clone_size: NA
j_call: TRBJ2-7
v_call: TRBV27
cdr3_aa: CASRIQGALEQYF
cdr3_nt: TGTGCCAGCAGAATACAGGGGGCGCTTGAGCAGTACTTC

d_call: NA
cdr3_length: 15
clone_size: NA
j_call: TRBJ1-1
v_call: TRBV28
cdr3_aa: CASSLGGAISTEAFF
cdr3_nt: TGTGCCAGCAGCCTCGGGGGGGCGATTTCCACTGAAGCTTTCTTT

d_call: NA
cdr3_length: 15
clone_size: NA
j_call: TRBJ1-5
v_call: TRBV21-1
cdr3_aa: CASSKGGFVNQPQHF
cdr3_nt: TGTGCCAGCAGCAAGGGGGGGTTCGTTAATCAGCCCCAGCATTTT

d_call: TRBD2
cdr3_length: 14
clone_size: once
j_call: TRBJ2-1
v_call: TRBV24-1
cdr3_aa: CATSEGLAGTEQFF
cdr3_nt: TGTGCCACCAGTGAAGGGCTAGCGGGCACCGAGCAGTTCTTC

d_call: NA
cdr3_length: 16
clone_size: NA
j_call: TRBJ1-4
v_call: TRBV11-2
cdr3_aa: CASSSWGQGENEKLFF
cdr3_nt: TGTGCCAGCAGCTCCTGGGGGCAGGGCGAAAATGAAAAACTGTTTTTT

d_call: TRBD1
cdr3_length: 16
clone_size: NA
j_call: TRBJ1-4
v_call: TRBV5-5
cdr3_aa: CASSLGTGIVVEKLFF
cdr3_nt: TGTGCCAGCAGCTTGGGGACAGGGATCGTTGTCGAAAAACTGTTTTTT

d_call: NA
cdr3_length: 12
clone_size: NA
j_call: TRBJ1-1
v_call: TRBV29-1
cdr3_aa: CSVEVRATEAFF
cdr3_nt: TGCAGCGTTGAAGTCAGGGCCACTGAAGCTTTCTTT

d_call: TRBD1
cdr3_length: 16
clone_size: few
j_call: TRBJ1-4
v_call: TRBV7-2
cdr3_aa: CASSLYLHRGGEKLFF
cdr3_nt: TGTGCCAGCAGCTTATATTTGCACAGGGGTGGTGAAAAACTGTTTTTT

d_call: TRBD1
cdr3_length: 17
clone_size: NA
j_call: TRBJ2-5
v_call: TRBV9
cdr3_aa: CASSPGAGTGMQETQYF
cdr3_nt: TGTGCCAGCAGCCCGGGGGCCGGGACAGGGATGCAAGAGACCCAGTACTTC

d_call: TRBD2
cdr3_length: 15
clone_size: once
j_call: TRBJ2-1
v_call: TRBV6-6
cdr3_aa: CASSYSASGSHEQFF
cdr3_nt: TGTGCCAGCAGTTACTCGGCTAGCGGGAGCCATGAGCAGTTCTTC

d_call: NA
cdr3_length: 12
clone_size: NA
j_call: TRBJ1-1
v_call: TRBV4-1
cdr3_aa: CASSLKNTEAFF
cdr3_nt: TGCGCCAGCAGCCTAAAGAACACTGAAGCTTTCTTT

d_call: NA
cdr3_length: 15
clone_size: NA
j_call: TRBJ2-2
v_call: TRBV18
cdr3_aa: CASSLLDRNTGELFF
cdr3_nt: TGTGCCAGCTCACTACTTGACAGGAACACCGGGGAGCTGTTTTTT

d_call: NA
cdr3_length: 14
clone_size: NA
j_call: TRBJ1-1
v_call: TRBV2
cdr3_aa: CASSEQQGNTEAFF
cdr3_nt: TGTGCCAGCAGTGAACAACAGGGGAACACTGAAGCTTTCTTT

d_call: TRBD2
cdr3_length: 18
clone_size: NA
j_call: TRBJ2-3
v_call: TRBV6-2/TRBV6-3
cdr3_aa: CASSSKKTSGRAPDTQYF
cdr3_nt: TGTGCCAGCAGTTCGAAGAAGACTAGCGGGAGGGCCCCAGATACGCAGTATTTT

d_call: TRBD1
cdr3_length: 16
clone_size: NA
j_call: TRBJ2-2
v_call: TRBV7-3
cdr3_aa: CASSLQTGANTGELFF
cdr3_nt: TGTGCCAGCAGCCTACAGACAGGGGCGAACACCGGGGAGCTGTTTTTT

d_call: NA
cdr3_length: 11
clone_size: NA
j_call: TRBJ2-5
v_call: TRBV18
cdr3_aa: CASSPRETQYF
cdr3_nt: TGTGCCAGCTCACCCCGAGAGACCCAGTACTTC

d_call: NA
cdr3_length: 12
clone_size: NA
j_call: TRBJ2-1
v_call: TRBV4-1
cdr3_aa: CASSQVGDEQFF
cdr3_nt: TGCGCCAGCAGCCAGGTAGGGGATGAGCAGTTCTTC

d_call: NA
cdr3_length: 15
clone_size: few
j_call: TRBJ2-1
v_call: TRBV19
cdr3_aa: CASSQGIRDYNEQFF
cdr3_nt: TGTGCCAGTAGTCAAGGCATCCGGGACTACAATGAGCAGTTCTTC

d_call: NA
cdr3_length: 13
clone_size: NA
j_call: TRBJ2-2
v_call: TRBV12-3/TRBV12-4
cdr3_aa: CASSSGAPGELFF
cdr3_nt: TGTGCCAGCAGTTCAGGGGCGCCCGGGGAGCTGTTTTTT

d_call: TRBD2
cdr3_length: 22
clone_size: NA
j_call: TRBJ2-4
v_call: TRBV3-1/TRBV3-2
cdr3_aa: CASSQVTLSTAGGLADGNIQYF
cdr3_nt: TGTGCCAGCAGCCAAGTTACCCTCAGTACGGCCGGGGGACTAGCGGATGGAAACATTCAGTACTTC

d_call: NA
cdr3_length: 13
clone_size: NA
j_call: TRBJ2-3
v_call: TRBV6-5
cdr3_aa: CASMAASTDTQYF
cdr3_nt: TGTGCCAGCATGGCGGCTAGCACAGATACGCAGTATTTT

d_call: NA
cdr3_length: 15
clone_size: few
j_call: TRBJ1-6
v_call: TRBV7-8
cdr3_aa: CASSLVGRGDSPLHF
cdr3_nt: TGTGCCAGCAGCTTAGTGGGCAGGGGCGATTCACCCCTCCACTTT

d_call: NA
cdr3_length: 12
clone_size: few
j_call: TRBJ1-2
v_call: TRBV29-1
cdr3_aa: CSVDTGFGGYTF
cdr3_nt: TGCAGCGTCGATACAGGGTTTGGTGGCTACACCTTC

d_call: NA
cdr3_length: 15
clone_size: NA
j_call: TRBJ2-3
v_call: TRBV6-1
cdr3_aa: CASSDGPGVTDTQYF
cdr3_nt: TGTGCCAGCAGTGATGGTCCGGGTGTCACAGATACGCAGTATTTT